These T cell receptor beta chains were read from a single sample in a study of regulatory T cells in long-lasting Graves disease. In TCRdb, the multiplex PCR reads were re-called with MiXCR into one record per CDR3 protein. The data show about 620,000 distinct CDR3 sequences, around 17% seen once. The same data also went into a second study, on T cells in Graves' hyperthyroidism and ophthalmopathy.

Specimen: peripheral blood mononuclear cells (PBMCs), collected at new diagnosis, from a patient treated with antithyroid drugs. Receptors were obtained from a woman aged 25 to 45 with Graves disease. Both conserved end residues are part of each CDR3. The D gene is left open where the match is weak. Clone size, where shown, is once, few, many, or a class for clones that have expanded.

clone size	V gene	D gene	J gene	CDR3 length	CDR3 DNA	CDR3 protein
few	TRBV4-1	.	TRBJ1-1	15	TGCGCCAGCAGCCAAGAGGCCCAGGGTTGGGCTGGAGCTTTCTTT	CASSQEAQGWAGAFF
few	TRBV5-1	.	TRBJ2-1	17	TGCGCCAGCAGCCCCGGGGCTTTTTGGCGGGCATACAATGAGCAGTTCTTC	CASSPGAFWRAYNEQFF
.	TRBV24-1	.	TRBJ2-3	17	TGTGCCACCAGTGATTTCGGCAGGGGGGAAGTCACAGATACGCAGTATTTT	CATSDFGRGEVTDTQYF
.	TRBV7-9	TRBD1	TRBJ2-3	17	TGTGCCAGCGAAAGGACAGGGGACATAAATTCCACAGATACGCAGTATTTT	CASERTGDINSTDTQYF
many	TRBV19	TRBD1	TRBJ1-5	15	TGTGCCAGTAGTCCGCGGGACAGGGGTAGTCAGCCCCAGCATTTT	CASSPRDRGSQPQHF
.	TRBV7-9	TRBD2	TRBJ2-1	15	TGTGCCAGCACCCCCCTTGGGCTAGCGGACAATGAGCAGTTCTTC	CASTPLGLADNEQFF
.	TRBV14	TRBD2	TRBJ2-1	17	TGTGCCAGCAGCCAAGTAAGTTGGGGACTAGTCCCCAATGAGCAGTTCTTC	CASSQVSWGLVPNEQFF
many	TRBV5-1	.	TRBJ2-1	13	TGCGCCAGCAGCGTCGGACTCATCAATGAGCAGTTCTTC	CASSVGLINEQFF
many	TRBV28	.	TRBJ2-7	13	TGTGCCAGTGTACCCCGCGGTTTCTACGAGCAGTACTTC	CASVPRGFYEQYF
many	TRBV6-5	.	TRBJ1-1	14	TGTGCCAGCAGTTCACGCGGGGGGACCACTGAAGCTTTCTTT	CASSSRGGTTEAFF
many	TRBV7-2	.	TRBJ2-1	13	TGTGCCAGCAGCCCTTGGGCATACAATGAGCAGTTCTTC	CASSPWAYNEQFF
few	TRBV12-3/TRBV12-4	.	TRBJ2-6	21	TGTGCCAGCAGTTTAGTACCCCTGCTTCGACGAGGGGGGCCTGGGGCCAACGTCCTGACTTTC	CASSLVPLLRRGGPGANVLTF
few	TRBV11-2	TRBD2	TRBJ2-3	18	TGTGCCAGCAGCGTTCATATTGGGGGGGTGGGGACGGGAGATACGCAGTATTTT	CASSVHIGGVGTGDTQYF
few	TRBV9	.	TRBJ1-5	16	TGTGCCAGCAGCGCCGGGACACCTCATAGCAATCAGCCCCAGCATTTT	CASSAGTPHSNQPQHF
.	TRBV7-9	TRBD1	TRBJ1-4	17	TGTGCCAGCACCCTAGCGACAGGGGTAGGAGCAGATGAAAAACTGTTTTTT	CASTLATGVGADEKLFF
.	TRBV7-9	.	TRBJ2-3	13	TGTGCCAGCCTTCAGGGAAACCCAGATACGCAGTATTTT	CASLQGNPDTQYF
.	TRBV4-1	.	TRBJ1-1	14	TGCGCCAGCAGCCAAGATACGGGAGGCACTGAAGCTTTCTTT	CASSQDTGGTEAFF
.	TRBV20-1	.	TRBJ2-1	13	TGCAGTGCCGGGGGCCCCGGCTACAGTGAGCAGTTCTTC	CSAGGPGYSEQFF
many	TRBV2	.	TRBJ2-4	15	TGTGCCAGCAGGACGGAAGGGTCCGCCAAAAACATTCAGTACTTC	CASRTEGSAKNIQYF
many	TRBV7-9	.	TRBJ1-2	13	TGTGCCAGCAGGCCGACAGACAACTATGGCTACACCTTC	CASRPTDNYGYTF
.	TRBV5-1	TRBD1	TRBJ1-1	15	TGCGCCAGCAGCGTTGTTTCAGGGGGCGACACTGAAGCTTTCTTT	CASSVVSGGDTEAFF
few	TRBV19	.	TRBJ2-7	14	TGTGCCAGTAGTATACAGGGCACCTCCTACGAGCAGTACTTC	CASSIQGTSYEQYF